Listed below are T cell receptor beta chains from one sample, sequenced in a study of cytomegalovirus exposure and HLA in healthy donors. Here immunoSEQ multiplex PCR was the method, and the copy in TCRdb shows in-frame clones only, minus some. Among fewer than 120,000 clones listed, roughly 80% were seen once. Specimen: PBMCs. These receptors were collected from a woman between 25 and 40 years old in good health and CMV-seronegative. Each CDR3 is given with its conserved first and last residue. Fields, in order: J gene, clone size, D gene, V gene, CDR3 DNA, CDR3 protein. A D gene is named only where the DNA matches it firmly. Part of the rows lack a size; the others show once, few, many or a class for expanded clones.

J: TRBJ2-7; size: .; D: .; V: TRBV2; DNA: TGTGCCAGCAGTATACAGGGTCAGTACTTC; CDR3: CASSIQGQYF
J: TRBJ1-1; size: few; D: .; V: TRBV5-1; DNA: TGCGCCAGCAGCTGGGCCAGGGAAGCTTTCTTT; CDR3: CASSWAREAFF
J: TRBJ2-3; size: .; D: TRBD2; V: TRBV4-3; DNA: TGCGCCAGCAGCCCCGGGACTATGAGCACAGATACGCAGTATTTT; CDR3: CASSPGTMSTDTQYF
J: TRBJ1-5; size: .; D: .; V: TRBV19; DNA: TGTGCCAGTAGTCGGGGGGGGGCAGACAATCAGCCCCAGCATTTT; CDR3: CASSRGGADNQPQHF
J: TRBJ2-7; size: .; D: .; V: TRBV27; DNA: TGTGCCAGCAGTCCAGACCGAGGGGGTGTGGAGTACTTC; CDR3: CASSPDRGGVEYF
J: TRBJ1-1; size: .; D: .; V: TRBV7-3; DNA: TGTGCCAGCAGCTTAAGGGAGGGGGGCGGTGAAGCTTTCTTT; CDR3: CASSLREGGGEAFF
J: TRBJ1-4; size: few; D: .; V: TRBV28; DNA: TGTGCCAGCAGTGAGGCGGTCAAGCGGGAAAAACTGTTTTTT; CDR3: CASSEAVKREKLFF
J: TRBJ2-2; size: .; D: .; V: TRBV29-1; DNA: TGCAGCGCCCGCAGGCTGGGACTGAACACCGGGGAGCTGTTTTTT; CDR3: CSARRLGLNTGELFF
J: TRBJ2-1; size: .; D: TRBD2; V: TRBV5-1; DNA: TGCGCCAGCAGCTGGGGCAGCGGGAGATATAATGAGCAGTTCTTC; CDR3: CASSWGSGRYNEQFF
J: TRBJ1-5; size: few; D: TRBD1; V: TRBV4-2; DNA: TGTGCCAGCAGCCCGGGACAGCCCAGCAATCAGCCCCAGCATTTT; CDR3: CASSPGQPSNQPQHF
J: TRBJ2-5; size: .; D: TRBD1; V: TRBV7-6; DNA: TGTGCCAGCAGCCTCCCTATATGGGGACAGAACCAAGAGACCCAGTACTTC; CDR3: CASSLPIWGQNQETQYF
J: TRBJ2-2; size: .; D: .; V: TRBV30; DNA: TGTGCCTGGCGTGCAGGGCCATTGAACACCGGGGAGCTGTTTTTT; CDR3: CAWRAGPLNTGELFF
J: TRBJ1-2; size: .; D: .; V: TRBV5-1; DNA: TGCGCCAGCAGCTTGGCCTTCGGAGGGGTCGCTGGCTACACCTTC; CDR3: CASSLAFGGVAGYTF
J: TRBJ1-2; size: .; D: .; V: TRBV6-5; DNA: TGTGCCAGCAGATTAACAGGGAGAGCTAACTATGGCTACACCTTC; CDR3: CASRLTGRANYGYTF
J: TRBJ1-1; size: .; D: .; V: TRBV29-1; DNA: TGCAGCGCCCAGGGGAACACTGAAGCTTTCTTT; CDR3: CSAQGNTEAFF
J: TRBJ2-5; size: once; D: .; V: TRBV30; DNA: TGTGCCTGGAGTGTACTTCCGCAAGAGACCCAGTACTTC; CDR3: CAWSVLPQETQYF
J: TRBJ2-7; size: .; D: .; V: TRBV7-2; DNA: TGTGCCAGCAGAGGGGGTGCATCATCCTACGAGCAGTACTTC; CDR3: CASRGGASSYEQYF
J: TRBJ1-5; size: .; D: TRBD1; V: TRBV7-2; DNA: TGTGCCAGCAGCTTCGAACCGGGACAGTACAATCAGCCCCAGCATTTT; CDR3: CASSFEPGQYNQPQHF
J: TRBJ2-2; size: .; D: .; V: TRBV6-5; DNA: TGTGCCAGCAGTTACTCGCCTAGCCACACCGGGGAGCTGTTTTTT; CDR3: CASSYSPSHTGELFF
J: TRBJ2-1; size: .; D: .; V: TRBV14; DNA: TGTGCCAGCAGCCAAGATCTAAGTAATGAGCAGTTCTTC; CDR3: CASSQDLSNEQFF
J: TRBJ1-3; size: .; D: .; V: TRBV11-2; DNA: TGTGCCAGCAGCTGGGATGGTTCGGGGTCAGGAAACACCATATATTTT; CDR3: CASSWDGSGSGNTIYF
J: TRBJ2-4; size: .; D: .; V: TRBV10-3; DNA: TGTGCCATCAGTGACGGGGGGCTAGCCAAAAACATTCAGTACTTC; CDR3: CAISDGGLAKNIQYF
J: TRBJ2-7; size: .; D: TRBD1; V: TRBV30; DNA: TGTGCCTGGAGTGTAGGGACAGGGCGGTACGAGCAGTACTTC; CDR3: CAWSVGTGRYEQYF
J: TRBJ2-7; size: few; D: .; V: TRBV19; DNA: TGTGCCAGTAGTATGACGAGTCCGGAAAGAGGTAACGAGCAGTACTTC; CDR3: CASSMTSPERGNEQYF
J: TRBJ2-3; size: .; D: .; V: TRBV4-2; DNA: TGTGCCAGCAGCCAAGTAGGGGCAGTCAGGGGTGAGGCAGATACGCAGTATTTT; CDR3: CASSQVGAVRGEADTQYF
J: TRBJ1-5; size: .; D: TRBD1; V: TRBV30; DNA: TGTGCCTGGGACAGGGGAGAAGGTCAGCCCCAGCATTTT; CDR3: CAWDRGEGQPQHF
J: TRBJ2-2; size: .; D: .; V: TRBV7-3; DNA: TGTGCCAGCAGCTTAACGACAGGCGGGGAGCTGTTTTTT; CDR3: CASSLTTGGELFF
J: TRBJ1-4; size: .; D: TRBD1; V: TRBV6-6; DNA: TGTGCCAGCAGCCCGGGACAGGGGGCGGCTAATGAAAAACTGTTTTTT; CDR3: CASSPGQGAANEKLFF
J: TRBJ2-7; size: .; D: .; V: TRBV18; DNA: TGTGCCAGCTCACCATCTCGGGGAGGGGGCTACGAGCAGTACTTC; CDR3: CASSPSRGGGYEQYF
J: TRBJ1-1; size: .; D: TRBD1; V: TRBV10-3; DNA: TGTGCCATCAGCTCCTCCGGGACAGTGAACACTGAAGCTTTCTTT; CDR3: CAISSSGTVNTEAFF
J: TRBJ2-7; size: .; D: TRBD2; V: TRBV30; DNA: TGTGCCTGGAGTGTATTAGCGGGGGGTTACGAGCAGTACTTC; CDR3: CAWSVLAGGYEQYF
J: TRBJ1-2; size: .; D: TRBD1; V: TRBV28; DNA: TGTGCCAGCAGTCAGGGGACAGGGAGTGGCTACACCTTC; CDR3: CASSQGTGSGYTF
J: TRBJ1-3; size: .; D: .; V: TRBV29-1; DNA: TGCAGCGTCGTCCTTTCTGGAAACACCATATATTTT; CDR3: CSVVLSGNTIYF
J: TRBJ1-1; size: .; D: .; V: TRBV30; DNA: TGTGCCTGGAGGAGGACAGACGCTAACACTGAAGCTTTCTTT; CDR3: CAWRRTDANTEAFF
J: TRBJ2-3; size: many; D: .; V: TRBV5-4; DNA: TGTGCCAGCAGCTTGGCCGAGAGGAAAGATACGCAGTATTTT; CDR3: CASSLAERKDTQYF
J: TRBJ1-2; size: .; D: .; V: TRBV29-1; DNA: TGCAGCGTTGAAATGGGGGGGGCCGGCTATGGCTACACCTTC; CDR3: CSVEMGGAGYGYTF
J: TRBJ2-7; size: .; D: TRBD1; V: TRBV6-5; DNA: TGTGCCAGCAGTGCCGGGGACAGGGTGGACGAGCAGTACTTC; CDR3: CASSAGDRVDEQYF
J: TRBJ1-4; size: .; D: TRBD1; V: TRBV7-2; DNA: TGTGCCAGCAGCCTTTCCGGGACAGACAATGAAAAACTGTTTTTT; CDR3: CASSLSGTDNEKLFF
J: TRBJ1-1; size: once; D: .; V: TRBV28; DNA: TGTGCCAGCAGTTTATCCCCTGGACAGAACACTGAAGCTTTCTTT; CDR3: CASSLSPGQNTEAFF
J: TRBJ2-1; size: .; D: TRBD2; V: TRBV6-5; DNA: TGTGCCAGCAGTCTGGGGGGGGATGAGCAGTTCTTC; CDR3: CASSLGGDEQFF
J: TRBJ2-5; size: .; D: .; V: TRBV7-3; DNA: TGTGCCAGCAGCCAGAGGGCGGGGAACCAAGAGACCCAGTACTTC; CDR3: CASSQRAGNQETQYF
J: TRBJ2-7; size: .; D: TRBD2; V: TRBV10-2; DNA: TGCGCCAGCACCACCCCGGGACTAGCGAGCTACGAGCAGTACTTC; CDR3: CASTTPGLASYEQYF
J: TRBJ2-1; size: once; D: TRBD2; V: TRBV5-6; DNA: TGTGCCAGCACCATAGCGGGAGTACGCTCCTACAATGAGCAGTTCTTC; CDR3: CASTIAGVRSYNEQFF
J: TRBJ1-5; size: .; D: TRBD1; V: TRBV30; DNA: TGTGCCTCAGGGGGGCAAGGCAATCAGCCCCAGCATTTT; CDR3: CASGGQGNQPQHF
J: TRBJ2-2; size: .; D: TRBD2; V: TRBV13; DNA: TGTGCCAGCAGCATCCATCCGGGGGCGGGGGGGACCGGGGAGCTGTTTTTT; CDR3: CASSIHPGAGGTGELFF
J: TRBJ2-1; size: .; D: TRBD1; V: TRBV7-9; DNA: TGTGCCAGCAGCTTAGGAGGGACAGGGGCCTACAATGAGCAGTTCTTC; CDR3: CASSLGGTGAYNEQFF
J: TRBJ1-6; size: .; D: .; V: TRBV30; DNA: TGTGCCTGGAGACCGGGACATAATAATTCACCCCTCCACTTT; CDR3: CAWRPGHNNSPLHF
J: TRBJ1-6; size: .; D: TRBD1; V: TRBV5-4; DNA: TGTGCCAGCAGCTTGTCTGGGACAGGGGATTCACCCCTCCACTTT; CDR3: CASSLSGTGDSPLHF
J: TRBJ1-5; size: .; D: .; V: TRBV28; DNA: TGTGCCAGCAGTGCGCCGGGGGGGAGCAATCAGCCCCAGCATTTT; CDR3: CASSAPGGSNQPQHF
J: TRBJ2-2; size: .; D: .; V: TRBV30; DNA: TGTGCCTGGACTCGCGTGGGAGGCGTCACCGGGGAGCTGTTTTTT; CDR3: CAWTRVGGVTGELFF
J: TRBJ1-5; size: .; D: TRBD1; V: TRBV6-1; DNA: TGTGCCAGCAGTTCTGGACAGGGACGGAATCAGCCCCAGCATTTT; CDR3: CASSSGQGRNQPQHF
J: TRBJ2-1; size: .; D: TRBD2; V: TRBV10-3; DNA: TGTGCCATCAGTCAGACCGGGACTAGTGAGTTCTTC; CDR3: CAISQTGTSEFF
J: TRBJ2-7; size: .; D: .; V: TRBV27; DNA: TGTGCCAGTAGTTACGGGGACTTTTGGGAGCAGTACTTC; CDR3: CASSYGDFWEQYF
J: TRBJ2-1; size: .; D: TRBD2; V: TRBV5-1; DNA: TGCGCCAGCAGCTTGATTAGCGGGTCGAGCTCCTACAATGAGCAGTTCTTC; CDR3: CASSLISGSSSYNEQFF
J: TRBJ2-5; size: .; D: .; V: TRBV4-2; DNA: TGTGCCAGCAGCCATCCCGACAGCCTGCAAGAGACCCAGTACTTC; CDR3: CASSHPDSLQETQYF
J: TRBJ2-3; size: .; D: .; V: TRBV30; DNA: TGTGCCTGGAGTGTCGACTACACAGATACGCAGTATTTT; CDR3: CAWSVDYTDTQYF
J: TRBJ1-6; size: medium-sized; D: TRBD1; V: TRBV4-1; DNA: TGCGCCAGCAGCACACGACAGGGATTGAATTCACCCCTCCACTTT; CDR3: CASSTRQGLNSPLHF
J: TRBJ2-7; size: .; D: .; V: TRBV7-9; DNA: TGTGCCATCGAAACAGGGTCCTACGAGCAGTACTTC; CDR3: CAIETGSYEQYF
J: TRBJ1-5; size: .; D: .; V: TRBV6-5; DNA: TGTGCCAGCAGTTACTCAGGAGGAGGGGGCAATCAGCCCCAGCATTTT; CDR3: CASSYSGGGGNQPQHF